A single sample gave rise to the 12 T cell receptor beta chains below, sequenced in a study of control samples from healthy donors and cancer patients. Produced via immunoSEQ multiplex PCR; TCRdb's table is partial and in-frame only. The sample carries some 130,000 clones, around nine tenths recorded once. Sequencing was performed on blood. The source of these receptors is a man in his forties in good health.

This chain connects TRBV19 to TRBJ2-2; 8 bases fit TRBD2. The germline gives CDR1 LNHDA, CDR2 SQIVND (reference sequence). Trimming removed 4 bases from V and 0 bases from J; junction bases left unmatched: 7. The CDR3 runs 17 residues. As DNA, the CDR3 is TGTGCCAGTAGTAAAGGGAGCGGGGGCGCGAACACCGGGGAGCTGTTTTTT. This gives the protein CASSKGSGGANTGELFF. Using reference TRBV19 and TRBJ2-2 for the parts outside the CDR3, the full variable domain is DGGITQSPKYLFRKEGQNVTLSCEQNLNHDAMYWYRQDPGQGLRLIYYSQIVNDFQKGDIAEGYSVSREKKESFPLTVTSAQKNPTAFYLCASSKGSGGANTGELFFGEGSRLTVL.

The genes are TRBV9 and TRBJ1-1; possibly TRBD1 for D (6 bases). The CDR3 consists of 14 residues. CDR1 and CDR2 from the germline V gene are SGDLS and YYNGEE. V lost 3 bases and J lost 1, with 10 bases in between. CDR3 residues: CASSGLRGNTEAFF. For the CDR3, the DNA is TGTGCCAGCAGCGGGCTCAGGGGGAACACTGAAGCTTTCTTT. Full variable domain (remainder filled in from reference TRBV9 and TRBJ1-1): DSGVTQTPKHLITATGQRVTLRCSPRSGDLSVYWYQQSLDQGLQFLIQYYNGEERAKGNILERFSAQQFPDLHSELNLSSLELGDSALYFCASSGLRGNTEAFFGQGTRLTVV.

V usage is TRBV30 and J usage is TRBJ2-3; 8 nucleotides agree with TRBD2. V shed 2 bases and J 9 bases; nucleotides not matched to a gene: 7. Germline CDR1 reads GTSNPN; CDR2 reads SVGIG (reference sequence). CDR3 length: 13 amino acids. The CDR3 region has the DNA TGTGCCTGGAGTCCGAGCGGGGGTGCGACGCAGTATTTT. Residues: CAWSPSGGATQYF.

This clone appeared once. The chain has TRBV9 and TRBJ2-1; D not certain. The germline CDR1 and CDR2 sequences are SGDLS and YYNGEE. Deletions cut 0 bases from V and 3 bases from J, with 7 bases between. The CDR3 length is 14 residues. CDR3 protein: CASSVAASYNEQFF. The CDR3 coding sequence is TGTGCCAGCAGCGTAGCGGCAAGCTACAATGAGCAGTTCTTC. The whole variable domain, filled in from reference TRBV9 and TRBJ2-1, reads DSGVTQTPKHLITATGQRVTLRCSPRSGDLSVYWYQQSLDQGLQFLIQYYNGEERAKGNILERFSAQQFPDLHSELNLSSLELGDSALYFCASSVAASYNEQFFGPGTRLTVL.

V and J are TRBV24-1 and TRBJ1-3; D call uncertain. Germline V lookup: CDR1 KGHDR, CDR2 SFDVKD. Trimming removed 3 bases from V and 5 bases from J, with 10 bases in between. The CDR3 loop spans 14 amino acids. The CDR3: CATSDPPRRNTIYF. CDR3 coding DNA: TGTGCCACCAGTGATCCCCCCCGGCGAAACACCATATATTTT.

This clone came up once. The V call is TRBV3-1 (or the pseudogene TRBV3-2), the J call TRBJ1-3, with 7 bases aligning to TRBD1. Germline CDR1 and CDR2: LGHDT and YNNKEL (reference sequence). The CDR3 is made up of 17 amino acids. V lost 3 bases and J lost 4; bases outside the gene matches: 12. CDR3 sequence reads: CASSQFHRGMGGNTIYF. The CDR3 DNA is TGTGCCAGCAGCCAGTTTCACAGGGGAATGGGAGGAAACACCATATATTTT.

The chain has TRBV11-2 and TRBJ1-1; a weak D match, TRBD1 (6 bases). The CDR3 spans 16 residues. V was pared by 3 bases and J by 4 bases, with 18 bases between. Germline-derived CDR1 and CDR2 are SGHAT and FQNNGV. The CDR3 nucleotides read TGTGCCAGCAGCTTCCTCAGGGGCCGAAGTGGCACTGAAGCTTTCTTT. It encodes CASSFLRGRSGTEAFF.

The chain combines TRBV10-2 with TRBJ2-7, with D hard to call. Trimming shortened V by 6 bases and J by 0 bases, and 9 bases separated the two germline ends. The germline CDR1 and CDR2 sequences are WSHSY and SAAADI. This CDR3 region has 13 residues. The CDR3 DNA is TGCGCCAGCAGCGGTCACAGCTCCTACGAGCAGTACTTC. Translation gives CASSGHSSYEQYF.

Only one count was recorded for this clone. The CDR3 sequence is CASSEMPGDPRWGDTF. Written as DNA, the CDR3 is TGTGCCAGCAGTGAAATGCCCGGGGACCCGCGATGGGGTGACACCTTC. The chain carries TRBV6-1 and TRBJ1-2; weak D call: TRBD1 (5 bases). The germline gives CDR1 MNHNS, CDR2 SASEGT. V lost 2 bases and J lost 12, with 25 bases in between. The CDR3 is 16 residues long.

The rearrangement uses TRBV28 and TRBJ2-7; the match to TRBD2 covers 8 bases. V gave up 5 bases and J gave up 3 bases; unmatched junction bases: 3. This CDR3 spans 13 amino acids. Germline CDR1 and CDR2: MDHEN and SYDVKM. CDR3: CASSSGGLYEQYF. The DNA of the CDR3 is TGTGCCAGCAGTAGCGGGGGTCTCTACGAGCAGTACTTC. The entire variable domain, with the rest obtained from reference TRBV28 and TRBJ2-7, is as follows: DVKVTQSSRYLVKRTGEKVFLECVQDMDHENMFWYRQDPGLGLRLIYFSYDVKMKEKGDIPEGYSVSREKKERFSLILESASTNQTSMYLCASSSGGLYEQYFGPGTRLTVT.

The V gene is TRBV5-1, the J gene TRBJ2-3; TRBD2 aligns across 11 bases. Trimming at V came to 0 bases and at J to 2 bases, leaving 5 bases not matched to a gene. The CDR3 loop spans 17 amino acids. Per the germline V gene, CDR1 is SGHRS and CDR2 is YFSETQ. This chain's CDR3 is CASSLDRLAGNTDTQYF. CDR3 nucleotides: TGCGCCAGCAGCTTGGACCGACTAGCGGGGAACACAGATACGCAGTATTTT.

The chain is built from TRBV7-9 and TRBJ1-1; D is uncertain. Germline V gene data show CDR1 as SEHNR and CDR2 as FQNEAQ (reference sequence). Trimming pared 2 bases from V and 1 base from J, leaving 5 bases between. The CDR3 runs 13 residues. CDR3 nucleotide sequence: TGTGCCAGCAGCTTACAGGAGAACACTGAAGCTTTCTTT. Protein: CASSLQENTEAFF.